The 21 T cell receptor beta chains below were found in one sample sequenced in a study of monozygotic twins with inflammatory bowel disease. TCRdb reanalyzed the 5' RACE reads and collapses them to one entry per CDR3 protein, without DNA. The sample table sets out a few hundred thousand distinct CDR3 sequences. Material: blood. All receptors come from a human donor with ulcerative colitis or Crohn's disease, or a healthy co-twin of an affected twin (not recorded which).

This rearrangement joins TRBV5-1 to TRBJ2-7; lacking DNA, the TRBD2 call made by TCRdb goes unchecked. This CDR3 spans 15 amino acids. Germline V gene sequence: CDR1 SGHRS, CDR2 YFSETQ. The CDR3 protein is CASSSDGGRVYEQYF.

V is TRBV27 and J is TRBJ1-6; TCRdb selects TRBD1, and the lack of DNA leaves this call unchecked. In germline, CDR1 is MNHEY, CDR2 SMNVEV (reference sequence). CDR3 length equals 15 residues. CDR3 amino acids: CASSSPGRKNSPLHF.

The V and J genes are TRBV4-3 and TRBJ2-5; TCRdb's D call of TRBD1 is untestable without DNA. Germline CDR1 reads LGHNA; CDR2 reads YSLEER. This CDR3 comprises 16 residues. CDR3 amino acids: CASSQIQGQGWETQYF.

The chain uses TRBV29-1 and TRBJ2-1. The CDR3 contains 11 residues. Germline CDR1 reads SQVTM; CDR2 reads ANQGSEA. The CDR3 reads CSVQGNNEQFF.

The V call is TRBV27, the J call TRBJ2-6. The CDR3 length is 12 residues. The germline CDR1 and CDR2 sequences are MNHEY and SMNVEV (reference sequence). Here the CDR3 reads CASSTGANVLTF.

The chain has TRBV12-3 or TRBV12-4 and TRBJ2-1; TCRdb's assignment of TRBD1 cannot be checked, as there is no DNA. CDR3 length equals 14 residues. CDR3 loop: CASSPGQGHNEQFF.

The chain employs TRBV19 and TRBJ2-6; TCRdb's D gene call, TRBD1, goes unchecked for lack of DNA. Germline V gives CDR1 LNHDA, CDR2 SQIVND (reference sequence). This CDR3 has 18 amino acids. Here the CDR3 reads CASSTPRGTISGANVLTF.

The chain combines TRBV12-3 or TRBV12-4 with TRBJ1-6. CDR3 length: 15 residues. The CDR3 reads CASSFQLRNNSPLHF.

The J gene is TRBJ2-3, the V gene TRBV28; TCRdb's D call of TRBD2 is untestable without DNA. CDR3 length equals 16 residues. CDR1 MDHEN and CDR2 SYDVKM come from the germline V gene. The CDR3 sequence is CASRTVASGGAETQYF.

The V and J genes are TRBV5-1 and TRBJ1-2. The CDR3 has 15 residues. The V gene's germline CDR1 is SGHRS and CDR2 YFSETQ. CDR3 in amino acids: CASSLALTIGYGYTF.

V usage is TRBV4-3 and J usage is TRBJ2-7; the D call from TCRdb, TRBD2, cannot be confirmed without DNA. CDR1 is LGHNA and CDR2 is YSLEER in the germline V gene. The CDR3 is 15 amino acids. CDR3: CASSQERGYTYEQYF.

The CDR3 loop reads CASSQDRTDSFYGYTF. The chain is built from TRBV4-3 and TRBJ1-2; as DNA is missing, the TRBD1 call by TCRdb cannot be tested. From germline, CDR1 is LGHNA and CDR2 YSLEER. CDR3 size: 16 residues.

The chain carries TRBV4-3 and TRBJ2-1; TCRdb names TRBD2, which stays unverified in the absence of DNA. CDR1 is LGHNA, CDR2 YSLEER, per germline. The CDR3 contains 16 residues. The CDR3 loop reads CASSQILAGAYNEQFF.

V usage is TRBV20-1 and J usage is TRBJ2-3; absent DNA, TCRdb's TRBD1 call cannot be checked. The CDR3 is 14 residues long. Germline V gene sequence: CDR1 DFQATT, CDR2 SNEGSKA (reference sequence). The CDR3: CSANGEAGADTQYF.

The chain recombines TRBV9 with TRBJ2-2; the D gene TCRdb calls, TRBD1, cannot be checked with no DNA. CDR3 length: 14 amino acids. Germline V gives CDR1 SGDLS, CDR2 YYNGEE. The CDR3: CASSARQSTGELFF.

V is TRBV20-1 and J is TRBJ2-2. The CDR3 has 14 amino acids. Germline loops: CDR1 DFQATT, CDR2 SNEGSKA (reference sequence). The CDR3: CSATRGANTGELFF.

The chain's CDR3 is CASSQLEDIRASYEQYF. The chain carries TRBV3-1 and TRBJ2-7; TCRdb lists TRBD1, though no DNA is available to test this call. This CDR3 is built from 17 residues. Germline V gives CDR1 LGHDT, CDR2 YNNKEL (reference sequence).

This rearrangement joins TRBV5-5 to TRBJ1-1; lacking DNA, the TRBD1 call made by TCRdb goes unchecked. Germline lookup yields CDR1 SGHKS and CDR2 YYEKEE (reference sequence). This CDR3 contains 13 residues. This chain's CDR3 is CASSFPGTDEAFF.

V and J are TRBV5-4 and TRBJ2-5; TCRdb designates TRBD1, a call that cannot be tested without DNA. Per the germline V gene, CDR1 is SGHNT and CDR2 is YYREEE (reference sequence). The CDR3 extends over 16 amino acids. CDR3 in amino acids: CASSLGDRGRQETQYF.

CDR3 in amino acids: CASSLVQSQGEQYF. This chain connects TRBV5-1 to TRBJ2-7. The CDR3 extends over 14 amino acids. Germline values: CDR1 SGHRS, CDR2 YFSETQ.

The rearrangement joins TRBV14 to TRBJ2-3. CDR3 length: 15 residues. From germline, CDR1 is SGHDN and CDR2 FVKESK. CDR3 residues: CASSQERYLADTQYF.